The present entry profiles one T cell receptor (beta chain) with its context. This sample is drawn from a study of blood T cell repertoires in COVID-19. Looking at the study overall: Collection of acute and convalescent COVID-19 samples took place in the United States, Italy and Spain.

CDR1 and CDR2 (germline): PRHDT, FYEKMQ (reference sequence). This CDR3 spans 14 amino acids. The V end was cut by 5 bases, the J end by 6 bases, with 16 bases between. The data were produced by immunoSEQ multiplex PCR, yet TCRdb's version contains in-frame clones alone and is incomplete. The profile covers about 200,000 clones, with more than 75% appearing a single time and 6% taken by the ten largest. The chain links TRBV13 to TRBJ2-5, with D possibly being TRBD1 (7 bases). The origin of this receptor is a woman between 40 and 50 years old with COVID-19, enrolled during active disease. Sequenced: peripheral blood. The DNA for the CDR3 is TGTGCCAGCAGCCTAAGGGGGCGGGAAAAGACCCAGTACTTC. It codes for CASSLRGREKTQYF.